This is a list of T cell receptor beta chains from one sample in a study of OX40 agonist ivuxolimab in advanced cancers. Produced via immunoSEQ multiplex PCR; TCRdb's table is partial and in-frame only. The table shows some 25,000 clones, with about 76% occurring only once. This specimen was CD4+ or CD8+ T cells sorted from blood, taken in a trial of the OX40 agonist ivuxolimab. These receptor sequences come from an adult with an advanced solid tumor such as melanoma, head and neck, liver or kidney cancer. Each CDR3 is given with its conserved first and last residue. Each record gives: J gene, V gene, D gene, clone size, CDR3 protein, CDR3 DNA. The D gene is left open where the match is weak. Part of the rows lack a size; the others show once, few, many or a class for expanded clones.

>TRBJ2-2|TRBV30|TRBD1|-
CAWGQAGELFF
TGTGCCTGGGGACAGGCCGGGGAGCTGTTTTTT
>TRBJ2-3|TRBV13|TRBD2|-
CASSSPGLAGGRSTDTQYF
TGTGCCAGCAGCTCCCCCGGACTAGCGGGGGGTCGTAGCACAGATACGCAGTATTTT
>TRBJ1-2|TRBV13|-|-
CASSLGRGGYGYTF
TGTGCCAGCAGCTTAGGACGGGGTGGGTATGGCTACACCTTC
>TRBJ2-7|TRBV5-6|-|-
CASSLTSAYEQYF
TGTGCCAGCAGCTTAACTTCCGCCTACGAGCAGTACTTC
>TRBJ2-1|TRBV7-9|TRBD1|-
CASSPGQGVSYNEQFF
TGTGCCAGCAGCCCGGGACAGGGGGTCTCCTACAATGAGCAGTTCTTC
>TRBJ2-1|TRBV2|-|-
CASSPPIGVNEQFF
TGTGCCAGCAGCCCACCGATCGGGGTAAATGAGCAGTTCTTC
>TRBJ1-1|TRBV7-8|-|-
CASSLYGNTEAFF
TGTGCCAGCAGCTTATATGGGAACACTGAAGCTTTCTTT
>TRBJ2-7|TRBV4-2|TRBD2|few
CASSQVTSGIGEQYF
TGTGCCAGCAGCCAAGTGACTAGCGGGATTGGCGAGCAGTACTTC
>TRBJ1-3|TRBV4-1|-|-
CASSQFRASGNTIYF
TGCGCCAGCAGCCAATTCCGGGCGTCTGGAAACACCATATATTTT
>TRBJ1-3|TRBV13|-|-
CASSPLGESGNTIYF
TGTGCCAGCAGCCCCCTTGGGGAGTCTGGAAACACCATATATTTT
>TRBJ2-7|TRBV7-6|-|-
CASSFNPSYEQYF
TGTGCCAGCAGCTTTAACCCGTCCTACGAGCAGTACTTC
>TRBJ2-1|TRBV30|-|medium-sized
CAWSRSHYNEQFF
TGTGCCTGGTCTAGGTCCCACTACAATGAGCAGTTCTTC
>TRBJ2-3|TRBV18|-|-
CASSQDGDTQYF
TGTGCCAGCTCACAGGACGGAGATACGCAGTATTTT
>TRBJ2-3|TRBV11-2|-|-
CASSPPRQGIDTQYF
TGTGCCAGCAGCCCCCCTAGGCAGGGGATAGATACGCAGTATTTT
>TRBJ1-5|TRBV6-6|TRBD1|medium-sized
CASSTGEVQPQHF
TGTGCCAGCAGTACAGGGGAAGTACAGCCCCAGCATTTT
>TRBJ1-5|TRBV6-1|-|many
CASSLITSNQPQHF
TGTGCCAGCAGCTTAATTACTAGCAATCAGCCCCAGCATTTT
>TRBJ2-7|TRBV7-6|TRBD1|-
CASSERQGGMNEQYF
TGTGCCAGCAGCGAAAGACAGGGTGGGATGAACGAGCAGTACTTC
>TRBJ2-1|TRBV11-2|TRBD2|-
CASSLGGRAHHEQFF
TGTGCCAGCAGCTTGGGCGGGAGGGCCCACCATGAGCAGTTCTTC
>TRBJ2-7|TRBV7-9|-|-
CASSLTLSQESDEQYF
TGTGCCAGCAGCTTGACTCTGAGCCAAGAAAGCGACGAGCAGTACTTC